This paragraph covers one T cell receptor (beta chain) sequence. Time point reported: blood 4 weeks post-SBRT, at nephrectomy. Treatment meaning: 15 Gy SBRT to primary tumor, nephrectomy 4 weeks later. Nephrectomy followed 15 Gy stereotactic body radiation by 4 weeks. The record originates from a study of radiation and T cells in renal cell carcinoma. The method was immunoSEQ multiplex PCR; TCRdb's version includes in-frame clones alone and lacks a portion of them. This table has around 64,000 clones, 65% to 80% appearing once. J was trimmed by 7 bases and V by 5 bases; bases with no gene match: 8. CDR3 length: 15 amino acids. Germline CDR1 is MNHNY and CDR2 is SVGAGI (reference sequence).

The gene calls are TRBV6-6 and TRBJ1-2; 12 positions match TRBD1. The TCR comes from a man aged 55 to 69 with renal cell carcinoma. The sample in question was blood, obtained from a patient whose treatment included radiotherapy and nephrectomy. DNA for the CDR3: TGTGCCAGCAGTAAAGTCGGGACAGGGGGCCCTGGCTACACCTTC. This encodes CASSKVGTGGPGYTF.